The 2 T cell receptor beta chains reported below all come from one sample, sequenced in a study of blood T cell repertoires in COVID-19. The data were produced by immunoSEQ multiplex PCR, yet TCRdb's version contains in-frame clones alone and is incomplete. The repertoire consists of 320,000 or so clones, with over 75% occurring once and the leading ten covering 0.9% to 1.2%. The sequenced material came from PBMCs or T cells enriched from blood (not recorded which). These receptors came from a young woman who had recovered from COVID-19.

This clone came up a few times. CDR3 in amino acids: CASSIQGQAYEQYF. The DNA of the CDR3 is TGTGCCAGTAGTATACAGGGGCAGGCTTACGAGCAGTACTTC. This chain connects TRBV19 to TRBJ2-7; TRBD1 might be the D (6 bases). The CDR3 contains 14 residues. The V gene lost 2 bases and the J gene lost 4 bases, with 12 bases spanning the gap. Germline CDR1 reads LNHDA; CDR2 reads SQIVND (reference sequence).

This sequence joins TRBV4-1 and TRBJ1-4, with 10 bases identical to TRBD1. Germline assignment: CDR1 MGHRA and CDR2 YSYEKL. V was clipped by 4 bases and J by 4 bases; unmatched bases: 9. CDR3 length: 17 amino acids. The CDR3 DNA sequence: TGCGCCAGCAGCCCCCGGGACAGGGGTCCCATTAATGAAAAACTGTTTTTT. Translating it yields CASSPRDRGPINEKLFF.